This TCR beta chain was sequenced during a study of radiotherapy plus CTLA-4 blockade in lung cancer. Study background: Of all patients, approximately 18% responded objectively and roughly 31% showed disease control. Whole-study findings and limits: Clones derived from tumor TCRs expanded in blood after radiotherapy plus ipilimumab.

TCRdb's table, derived via immunoSEQ multiplex PCR, lists solely in-frame clones and lacks some. The repertoire holds about 80,000 clones, with about 80% as singletons. Ipilimumab-mediated CTLA-4 blockade plus focal radiation was given to patients having chemo-refractory metastatic non-small-cell lung cancer. This clone was seen only once. Antigen specificity is unknown. Germline V lookup: CDR1 MDHEN, CDR2 SYDVKM. The J segment lost 3 bases and the V segment lost 5 bases, leaving 3 bases of the junction unmatched. The CDR3 has 13 residues. The chain recombines TRBV28 with TRBJ2-7; 8 nucleotides line up with TRBD1. The TCR comes from a human donor with non-small cell lung cancer who had stable disease on radiotherapy plus ipilimumab. The sequencing used peripheral blood, collected from a patient treated with radiotherapy plus ipilimumab. This CDR3 is CASSPGQGYEQYF. For the CDR3, the DNA is TGTGCCAGCAGTCCCGGACAGGGCTACGAGCAGTACTTC.